This TCR beta chain was sequenced during a study of T cells in Graves' hyperthyroidism and ophthalmopathy. In the ophthalmopathy cohort, Clinical Activity Score was at least 3, NOSPECS grade at least 4, and duration under 3 months. Exclusion followed for patients with uncontrolled infection, other autoimmune disease, pregnancy or lactation. The investigators amplified TCR beta CDR3 regions from RNA transcripts. During a first-round RT-PCR of the TCR CDR3, the HTBI primer set was used. From the multiplex PCR reads, TCRdb called clonotypes with MiXCR, one entry per CDR3 protein. The repertoire holds about 290,000 distinct CDR3 sequences, with approximately 18% as singletons. This CDR3 has 15 amino acids. Unmatched junction bases numbered 10, after V lost 5 bases and J lost 5 bases. CDR1 is MNHEY and CDR2 is SVGAGI in the germline V gene.

V and J are TRBV6-5 and TRBJ2-7; TRBD2 matches 9 bases. This receptor was taken from a man aged 50-60 years with Graves' ophthalmopathy. The sample consisted of blood. As DNA, the CDR3 is TGTGCCAGCAGTGGTCGTGTAGCGGGAGTAAACGAGCAGTACTTC. The encoded protein is CASSGRVAGVNEQYF.